One and the same sample provided the 24 T cell receptor beta chains below, sequenced in a study of human T cells and chemical hapten exposure. TCRdb re-called the RACE reads through MiXCR, storing one row per CDR3 protein. The sample includes approximately 50,000 distinct CDR3 sequences, 9.6% seen only once; the top ten take approximately 10%. Time point denoted: pre-sensitization, week 0. Sample treatment: therapeutic diphenylcyclopropenone sensitization with weekly scalp DPC. Unseparated into fractions, whole blood served as the source from which total RNA was extracted. This material consisted of whole blood, taken in connection with sensitization to the hapten diphenylcyclopropenone (DPC). The receptors derive from a woman in her thirties with alopecia areata. Some clones in this sample may be carry-over from other donors' samples.

The chain is built from TRBV18 and TRBJ1-5; 7 nucleotides match TRBD1. V was pared by 2 bases and J by 0 bases, with 10 bases of the junction left unmatched. This CDR3 contains 18 residues. Germline V gives CDR1 KGHSH, CDR2 LQKENI. The CDR3 loop reads CASSPNTGTANSNQPQHF. For the CDR3, the DNA is TGTGCCAGCTCACCAAATACCGGGACAGCTAATAGCAATCAGCCCCAGCATTTT.

This clonotype was picked up many times. The rearrangement uses TRBV29-1 and TRBJ2-3; the match to TRBD2 covers 7 bases. V lost 4 bases to trimming and J lost 3 bases; unmatched junction nucleotides: 7. The CDR3 has 14 amino acids. The germline V gene has CDR1 SQVTM and CDR2 ANQGSEA. The CDR3 bases are TGCAGCGTTGCGGGGGGTCGGGGAACAGATACGCAGTATTTT. Translation: CSVAGGRGTDTQYF.

This clonotype was counted a few times. The chain is built from TRBV20-1 and TRBJ1-6; D gene uncertain. Germline lookup yields CDR1 DFQATT and CDR2 SNEGSKA (reference sequence). Trimming took off 1 base at V and 3 bases at J, with 10 bases between the two ends. This CDR3 contains 15 residues. The CDR3 sequence: CSARGVLGYNSPLHF. The DNA of the CDR3 is TGCAGTGCTAGAGGGGTTTTGGGCTATAATTCACCCCTCCACTTT.

CDR3 sequence (DNA): TGTGCCAGCAGCCGAAACGCAGGAGGGGAGCAGTACTTC. This codes for CASSRNAGGEQYF. This chain connects TRBV14 to TRBJ2-7, with D possibly TRBD2 on 6 matching bases. Germline V CDR1 and CDR2: SGHDN, FVKESK. V shed 4 bases and J shed 7 bases, with 14 bases lying between them. This CDR3 region has 13 residues.

This clonotype was picked up many times. This chain connects TRBV6-2 or TRBV6-3 to TRBJ1-1; no firm D call. The germline gives CDR1 MNHEY, CDR2 SVGEGT. The length of the CDR3 is 14 residues. Between the trimmed V and J ends, which lost 2 bases and 4 bases, there was a span of 11 bases. The CDR3 DNA sequence: TGTGCCAGCAGTTACGTGGGGTCTGGCACTGAAGCTTTCTTT. Translating it yields CASSYVGSGTEAFF.

This clonotype was counted many times. This rearrangement joins TRBV20-1 to TRBJ1-5, with D possibly matching TRBD1 (5 bases). Trimming shortened V by 7 bases and J by 5 bases, and 9 bases separated the two germline ends. CDR1 is DFQATT and CDR2 is SNEGSKA in the germline V gene (reference sequence). This CDR3 is built from 11 residues. The CDR3 bases are TGCAGTGTTGGGGGGTATCAGCCCCAGCATTTT. Translation gives CSVGGYQPQHF.

This clonotype was found many times. The chain recombines TRBV3-1 with TRBJ2-4; 7 positions match TRBD1. Germline CDR1 and CDR2: LGHDT and YNNKEL (reference sequence). Trimming cost V 0 bases and J 3 bases; bases outside gene matches: 2. This CDR3 comprises 15 residues. The CDR3, as DNA: TGTGCCAGCAGCCAAGACCGGGACAGCAAAAACATTCAGTACTTC. It encodes CASSQDRDSKNIQYF.

This clonotype was detected only a few times. This sequence joins TRBV10-2 and TRBJ1-1; D may be TRBD1 (6 bases). V lost 2 bases and J lost 1, with 11 bases in between. The length of the CDR3 is 15 residues. Germline V gene data show CDR1 as WSHSY and CDR2 as SAAADI. The CDR3 DNA reads as TGCGCCAGCAGTGAGGACAGGCCAAAGAACACTGAAGCTTTCTTT. Translating it yields CASSEDRPKNTEAFF.

In its sample, this clonotype was seen a few times. The rearrangement uses TRBV5-1 and TRBJ1-5, with D possibly matching TRBD1 (5 bases). This CDR3 region has 15 residues. V lost 2 bases, J lost 5 bases, and 14 bases lay in between. Per the germline V gene, CDR1 is SGHRS and CDR2 is YFSETQ. In DNA form, the CDR3 reads TGCGCCAGCAGCTTCGGGGACCTTCCGGATCAGCCCCAGCATTTT. This codes for CASSFGDLPDQPQHF.

V gene TRBV7-9 combines with J gene TRBJ2-2; D possibly corresponds to TRBD1 (6 bases). CDR1 SEHNR and CDR2 FQNEAQ come from the germline V gene (reference sequence). This CDR3 spans 15 amino acids. Trimming shortened V by 0 bases and J by 6 bases, and 11 bases separated the two germline ends. CDR3 protein: CASSLATGSAGELFF. The CDR3 DNA follows: TGTGCCAGCAGCTTAGCGACAGGTTCGGCCGGGGAGCTGTTTTTT.

A few counts support this clonotype. This chain joins TRBV6-5 and TRBJ2-7; possible D gene TRBD1, 5 bases. The CDR3 has 15 amino acids. From germline, CDR1 is MNHEY and CDR2 SVGAGI. V shed 5 bases and J shed 4 bases, with 18 bases lying between them. CDR3 protein: CASSPRAHNRYEQYF. The CDR3 DNA reads TGTGCCAGCAGTCCCAGGGCCCACAATAGGTACGAGCAGTACTTC.

This clonotype was detected only a few times. CDR3 residues: CASSSPSSGLTDTQYF. The CDR3, as DNA: TGTGCCAGCAGCTCGCCCAGTAGTGGTCTCACAGATACGCAGTATTTT. This chain links TRBV7-9 with TRBJ2-3; D is ambiguous. The CDR3 length is 16 residues. The germline CDR1 and CDR2 sequences are SEHNR and FQNEAQ (reference sequence). V lost 4 bases, J lost 2 bases, and 16 bases lay in between.

This clonotype was recorded a few times. The chain uses TRBV4-3 and TRBJ2-3, with TRBD2 matching 8 bases. Per germline, CDR1 LGHNA and CDR2 YSLEER. The CDR3 runs 15 residues. V was pared by 2 bases and J by 1 base, with 2 bases of the junction left unmatched. Written as DNA, the CDR3 is TGCGCCAGCAGCCAAATTAGCGGGGGCACAGATACGCAGTATTTT. Translating it yields CASSQISGGTDTQYF.

This clonotype has more than one count but fewer than ten. The V and J genes are TRBV6-1 and TRBJ2-7; D ambiguous. V lost 4 bases and J lost 4, with 14 bases in between. CDR1 is MNHNS, CDR2 SASEGT, per germline. The CDR3 totals 14 residues. CDR3 region: CASSGEGPDYEQYF. Here the CDR3 DNA reads TGTGCCAGCAGTGGGGAAGGACCCGATTACGAGCAGTACTTC.

The chain recombines TRBV19 with TRBJ2-1, with TRBD2 matching over 9 bases. Germline CDR1 LNHDA, CDR2 SQIVND (reference sequence). This CDR3 contains 20 residues. V trimming: 0 bases; J trimming: 6 bases; junction bases outside the gene matches: 18. CDR3 in DNA: TGTGCCAGTAGTATAGATCGGAGTGCCCTGGGCGGGGGGGCCCGCAATGAGCAGTTCTTC. Amino acid sequence: CASSIDRSALGGGARNEQFF. Using reference TRBV19 and TRBJ2-1 for the parts outside the CDR3, the full variable domain is DGGITQSPKYLFRKEGQNVTLSCEQNLNHDAMYWYRQDPGQGLRLIYYSQIVNDFQKGDIAEGYSVSREKKESFPLTVTSAQKNPTAFYLCASSIDRSALGGGARNEQFFGPGTRLTVL.

There are many counts of this clonotype. The chain uses TRBV19 and TRBJ2-4; 10 nucleotides align to TRBD1. The length of the CDR3 is 17 residues. CDR1 and CDR2 from the germline V gene are LNHDA and SQIVND (reference sequence). V trimming: 5 bases; J trimming: 8 bases; junction bases outside the gene matches: 15. This chain's CDR3 is CASSSRTLGQGEHIQYF. In DNA form, the CDR3 reads TGTGCCAGTAGTTCCCGAACCCTTGGACAGGGGGAGCACATTCAGTACTTC.

This clonotype was seen only a few times. The J gene is TRBJ2-7, the V gene TRBV28; perhaps D is TRBD1 or TRBD2 (6 bases each). This CDR3 is 17 amino acids long. Looked up from germline, CDR1 is MDHEN and CDR2 is SYDVKM. V dropped 5 bases and J dropped 2 bases, with 22 bases sitting between them. The CDR3 sequence: CASSPEGQGIKTYEQYF. The CDR3 DNA sequence: TGTGCCAGCAGTCCGGAGGGGCAGGGGATAAAAACCTACGAGCAGTACTTC.

This chain joins TRBV4-3 and TRBJ2-3; D unclear. Germline values: CDR1 LGHNA, CDR2 YSLEER. V was pared by 0 bases and J by 0 bases, with 7 bases between. The CDR3 runs 15 residues. The CDR3 sequence is CASSQEGASTDTQYF. Written as DNA, the CDR3 is TGCGCCAGCAGCCAAGAAGGAGCCAGCACAGATACGCAGTATTTT.

DNA for the CDR3: TGTGCCAGCAGCTGGGGGGGCGCCCCCATGAACACTGAAGCTTTCTTT. This codes for CASSWGGAPMNTEAFF. The gene calls are TRBV5-6 and TRBJ1-1; perhaps TRBD1 as D (6 bases). With 3 bases removed from V and 0 bases from J, the gap between germline ends came to 15 bases. The CDR3 has 16 amino acids. From germline, CDR1 is SGHDT and CDR2 YYEEEE.

The chain couples TRBV13 to TRBJ2-3; 11 nucleotides agree with TRBD2. The CDR3 covers 18 residues. CDR1 is PRHDT, CDR2 FYEKMQ, per germline (reference sequence). V lost 4 bases, J lost 6 bases, and 15 bases stayed unmatched. The CDR3 DNA reads as TGTGCCAGCAGCTCACCCCGGACTAGCGGGCACCTAGAGGATACGCAGTATTTT. Its protein product is CASSSPRTSGHLEDTQYF.

Only a few counts were recorded for this clonotype. The V call is TRBV6-1, the J call TRBJ1-1; tentatively, D is TRBD1 (5 bases). The germline V gene has CDR1 MNHNS and CDR2 SASEGT. Trimming shortened V by 6 bases and J by 0 bases, and 8 bases separated the two germline ends. The CDR3 totals 13 residues. The CDR3 is CASRRGVNTEAFF. The CDR3 DNA is TGTGCCAGCAGGCGGGGGGTGAACACTGAAGCTTTCTTT.

This clonotype was seen repeatedly, ten times or more. This chain joins TRBV29-1 and TRBJ2-3; TRBD2 is a possible D gene (5 bases). Germline assignment: CDR1 SQVTM and CDR2 ANQGSEA. Trimming cost V 3 bases and J 1 base, with 5 bases left between them. This CDR3 has 12 amino acids. CDR3 bases: TGCAGCGTTGACGGGGGCACAGATACGCAGTATTTT. Translating gives CSVDGGTDTQYF.

This clonotype has only a few counts. The V call is TRBV30, the J call TRBJ2-7, with D hard to call. The germline CDR1 and CDR2 sequences are GTSNPN and SVGIG (reference sequence). The CDR3 loop spans 12 amino acids. The V and J ends lost 5 bases and 4 bases respectively, with 12 bases between them. CDR3 protein: CAWDGLGYEQYF. The CDR3 DNA sequence: TGTGCCTGGGACGGCCTGGGGTACGAGCAGTACTTC.

The chain employs TRBV7-9 and TRBJ2-5, with D maybe TRBD1 (6 bases). CDR3 length equals 16 residues. CDR1 and CDR2 (germline): SEHNR, FQNEAQ (reference sequence). V lost 1 base and J lost 2, with 14 bases in between. CDR3 loop: CASSLETQGCQETQYF. The CDR3 DNA reads TGTGCCAGCAGCTTAGAGACCCAGGGGTGTCAAGAGACCCAGTACTTC.